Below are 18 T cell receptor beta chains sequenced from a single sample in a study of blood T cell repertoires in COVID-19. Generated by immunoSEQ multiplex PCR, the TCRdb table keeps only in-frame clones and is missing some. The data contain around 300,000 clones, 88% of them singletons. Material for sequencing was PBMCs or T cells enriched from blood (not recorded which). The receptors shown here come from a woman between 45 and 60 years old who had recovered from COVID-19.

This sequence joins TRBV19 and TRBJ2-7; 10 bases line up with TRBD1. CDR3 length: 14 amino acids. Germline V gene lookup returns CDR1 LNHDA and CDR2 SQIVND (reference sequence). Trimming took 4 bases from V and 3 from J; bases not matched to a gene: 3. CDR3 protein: CASSKGQGVYEQYF. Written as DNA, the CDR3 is TGTGCCAGTAGTAAAGGACAGGGGGTCTACGAGCAGTACTTC.

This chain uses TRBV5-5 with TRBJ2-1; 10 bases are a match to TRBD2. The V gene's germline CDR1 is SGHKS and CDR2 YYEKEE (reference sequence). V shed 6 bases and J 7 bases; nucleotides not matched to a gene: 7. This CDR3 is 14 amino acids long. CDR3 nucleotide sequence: TGTGCCAGCATCCTTAGCGGGAGGAGTAATGAGCAGTTCTTC. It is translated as CASILSGRSNEQFF.

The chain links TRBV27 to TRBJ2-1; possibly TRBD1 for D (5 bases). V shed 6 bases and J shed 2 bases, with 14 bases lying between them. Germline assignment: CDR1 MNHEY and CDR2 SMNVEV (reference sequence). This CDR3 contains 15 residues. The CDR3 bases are TGTGCCAGCAGCCCTCTCCTAGGGGCCTACAATGAGCAGTTCTTC. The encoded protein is CASSPLLGAYNEQFF.

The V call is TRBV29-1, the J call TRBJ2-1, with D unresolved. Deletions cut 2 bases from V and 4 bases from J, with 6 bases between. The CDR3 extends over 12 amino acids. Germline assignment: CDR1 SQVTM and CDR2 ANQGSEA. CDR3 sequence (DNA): TGCAGCGTTGAACGTCGGTACAATGAGCAGTTCTTC. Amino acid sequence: CSVERRYNEQFF.

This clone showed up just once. CDR3 sequence reads: CASSISRDYPTGELFF. The CDR3 nucleotides are TGTGCCAGTAGTATAAGCCGGGACTACCCCACCGGGGAGCTGTTTTTT. This chain uses TRBV19 with TRBJ2-2, with 7 bases fitting TRBD2. J gave up 4 bases and V 2 bases, and 7 bases lay outside the gene matches. Germline V CDR1 and CDR2: LNHDA, SQIVND (reference sequence). The CDR3 contains 16 residues.

The CDR3: CASSITGNYGYTF. CDR3 DNA: TGTGCCAGCAGCATTACAGGGAACTATGGCTACACCTTC. The chain recombines TRBV5-5 with TRBJ1-2; TRBD1 is a possible D gene (6 bases). Germline values: CDR1 SGHKS, CDR2 YYEKEE (reference sequence). Trimming stripped 4 bases from V and 2 bases from J, with 9 bases between. The CDR3 loop spans 13 amino acids.

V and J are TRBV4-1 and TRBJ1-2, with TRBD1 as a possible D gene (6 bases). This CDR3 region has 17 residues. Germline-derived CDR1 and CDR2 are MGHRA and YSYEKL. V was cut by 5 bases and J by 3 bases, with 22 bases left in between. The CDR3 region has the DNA TGCGCCAGCAGCTCCCGGGACACGACTATGGGATACTATGGCTACACCTTC. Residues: CASSSRDTTMGYYGYTF.

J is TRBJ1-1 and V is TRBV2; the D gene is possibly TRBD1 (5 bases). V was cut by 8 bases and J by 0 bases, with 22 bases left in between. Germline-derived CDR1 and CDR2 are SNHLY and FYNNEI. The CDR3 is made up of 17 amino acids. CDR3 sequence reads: CASQRVVRGYVNTEAFF. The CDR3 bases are TGTGCCAGCCAACGCGTGGTAAGGGGTTACGTGAACACTGAAGCTTTCTTT.

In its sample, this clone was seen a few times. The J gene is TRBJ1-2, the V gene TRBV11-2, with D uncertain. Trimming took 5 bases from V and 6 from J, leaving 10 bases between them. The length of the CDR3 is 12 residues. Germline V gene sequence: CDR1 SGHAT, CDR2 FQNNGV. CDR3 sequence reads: CASSQVQDGYTF. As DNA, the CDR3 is TGTGCCAGCAGCCAGGTTCAGGATGGCTACACCTTC. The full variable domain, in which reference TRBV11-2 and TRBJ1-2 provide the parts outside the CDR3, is EAGVAQSPRYKIIEKRQSVAFWCNPISGHATLYWYQQILGQGPKLLIQFQNNGVVDDSQLPKDRFSAERLKGVDSTLKIQPAKLEDSAVYLCASSQVQDGYTFGSGTRLTVV.

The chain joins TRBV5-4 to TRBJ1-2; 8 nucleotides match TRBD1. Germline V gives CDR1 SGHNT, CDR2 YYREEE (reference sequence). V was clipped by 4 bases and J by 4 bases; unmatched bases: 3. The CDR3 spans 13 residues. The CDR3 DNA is TGTGCCAGCAGCGGGGACAGGAGCTATGGCTACACCTTC. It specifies CASSGDRSYGYTF.

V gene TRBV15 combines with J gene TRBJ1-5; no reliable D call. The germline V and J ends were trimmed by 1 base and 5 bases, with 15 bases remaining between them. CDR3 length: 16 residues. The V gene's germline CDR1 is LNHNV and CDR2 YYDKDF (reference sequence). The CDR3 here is CATSRGRREADQPQHF. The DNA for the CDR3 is TGTGCCACCAGCAGAGGGAGGAGGGAGGCGGATCAGCCCCAGCATTTT.

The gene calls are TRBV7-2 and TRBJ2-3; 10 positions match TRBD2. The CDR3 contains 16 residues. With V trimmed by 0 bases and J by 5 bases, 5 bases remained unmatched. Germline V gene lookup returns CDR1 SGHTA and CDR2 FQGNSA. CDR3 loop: CASSLAVAGGEDTQYF. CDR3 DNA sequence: TGTGCCAGCAGCTTAGCGGTAGCGGGAGGCGAAGATACGCAGTATTTT.

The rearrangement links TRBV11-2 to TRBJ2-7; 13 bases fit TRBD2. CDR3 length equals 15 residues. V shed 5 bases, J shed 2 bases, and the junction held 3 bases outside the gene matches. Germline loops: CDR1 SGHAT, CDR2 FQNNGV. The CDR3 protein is CASSRGTSGTYEQYF. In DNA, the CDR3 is TGTGCCAGCAGCCGAGGGACTAGCGGGACCTACGAGCAGTACTTC.

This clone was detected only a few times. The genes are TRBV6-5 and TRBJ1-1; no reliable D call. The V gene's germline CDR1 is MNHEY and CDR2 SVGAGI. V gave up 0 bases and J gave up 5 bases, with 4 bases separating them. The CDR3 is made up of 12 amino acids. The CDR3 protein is CASSYSATEAFF. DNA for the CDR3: TGTGCCAGCAGTTACTCGGCAACTGAAGCTTTCTTT.

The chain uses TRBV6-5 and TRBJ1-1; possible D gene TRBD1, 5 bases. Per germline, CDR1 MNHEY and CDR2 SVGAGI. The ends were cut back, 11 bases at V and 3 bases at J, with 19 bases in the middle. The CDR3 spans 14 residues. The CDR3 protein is CAAAKGWKDTEAFF. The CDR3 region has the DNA TGTGCCGCAGCTAAGGGGTGGAAGGACACTGAAGCTTTCTTT.

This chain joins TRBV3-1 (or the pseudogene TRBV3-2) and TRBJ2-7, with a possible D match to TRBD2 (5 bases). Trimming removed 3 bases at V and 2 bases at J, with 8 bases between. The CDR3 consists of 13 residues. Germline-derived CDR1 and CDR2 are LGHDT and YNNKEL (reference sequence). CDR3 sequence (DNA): TGTGCCAGCAGCCAGGTGGGAGCCTACGAGCAGTACTTC. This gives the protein CASSQVGAYEQYF.

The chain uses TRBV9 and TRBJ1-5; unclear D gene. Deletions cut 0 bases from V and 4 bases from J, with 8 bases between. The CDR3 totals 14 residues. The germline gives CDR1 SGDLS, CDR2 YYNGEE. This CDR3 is CASSVGWLNQPQHF. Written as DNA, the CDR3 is TGTGCCAGCAGCGTAGGGTGGCTTAATCAGCCCCAGCATTTT.

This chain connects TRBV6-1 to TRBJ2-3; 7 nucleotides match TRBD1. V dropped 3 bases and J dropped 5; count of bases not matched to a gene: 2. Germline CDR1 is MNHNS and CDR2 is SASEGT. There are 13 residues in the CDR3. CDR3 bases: TGTGCCAGCAGTGAGACAGGGATAGATACGCAGTATTTT. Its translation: CASSETGIDTQYF.